This T cell receptor (beta chain) comes out of a study of T cell repertoires in cytomegalovirus infection. Study information: Recently identified HLA-C-restricted CMV epitopes were among the peptides used. Shared public TCR beta signatures pointed to both CMV infection and a matching HLA type. Study-wide points: HLA-C-restricted TCR beta clonotypes specific for CMV led the ex vivo response. Carriers of CMV plus the relevant HLA were identified by cumulative public TCR beta family frequency.

This clonotype appeared a few times. Its matching antigen is unknown. V lost 4 bases and J 0 bases, leaving 26 bases between the germline ends. The length of the CDR3 is 20 residues. The germline gives CDR1 SGDLS, CDR2 YYNGEE. TCRdb re-called the reads with MiXCR, one entry per CDR3 protein. The sample carries approximately 1,000,000 distinct CDR3 sequences, around 29% recorded once. J is TRBJ2-1 and V is TRBV9; D gene ambiguous. The sequences come from cultured CD8+ T cells from PBMCs, collected from culture after CMV antigen stimulation. The TCR comes from a human donor in good health (CMV status not recorded). Some clones in this sample may be carry-over from other donors' samples. The CDR3 region is CASSHSTTGTSPSSYNEQFF. The CDR3 DNA follows: TGTGCCAGCAGCCACTCAACTACGGGCACGAGTCCTTCCTCCTACAATGAGCAGTTCTTC.